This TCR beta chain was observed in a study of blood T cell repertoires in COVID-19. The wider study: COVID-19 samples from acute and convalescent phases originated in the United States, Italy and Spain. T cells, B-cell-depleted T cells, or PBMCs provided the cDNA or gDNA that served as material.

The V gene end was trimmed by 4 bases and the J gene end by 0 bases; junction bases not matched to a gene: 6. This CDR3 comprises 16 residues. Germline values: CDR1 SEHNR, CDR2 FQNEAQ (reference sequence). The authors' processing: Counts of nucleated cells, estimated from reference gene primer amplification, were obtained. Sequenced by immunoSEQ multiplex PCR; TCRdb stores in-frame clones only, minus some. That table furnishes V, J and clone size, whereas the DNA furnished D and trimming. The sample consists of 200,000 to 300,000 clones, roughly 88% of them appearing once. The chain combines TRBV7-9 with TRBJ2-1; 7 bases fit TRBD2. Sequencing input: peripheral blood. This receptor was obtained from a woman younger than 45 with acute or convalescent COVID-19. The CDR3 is CASSWIGLGSYNEQFF. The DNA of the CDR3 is TGTGCCAGCAGCTGGATTGGACTAGGCTCCTACAATGAGCAGTTCTTC. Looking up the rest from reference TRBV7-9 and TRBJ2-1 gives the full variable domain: DTGVSQNPRHKITKRGQNVTFRCDPISEHNRLYWYRQTLGQGPEFLTYFQNEAQLEKSRLLSDRFSAERPKGSFSTLEIQRTEQGDSAMYLCASSWIGLGSYNEQFFGPGTRLTVL.